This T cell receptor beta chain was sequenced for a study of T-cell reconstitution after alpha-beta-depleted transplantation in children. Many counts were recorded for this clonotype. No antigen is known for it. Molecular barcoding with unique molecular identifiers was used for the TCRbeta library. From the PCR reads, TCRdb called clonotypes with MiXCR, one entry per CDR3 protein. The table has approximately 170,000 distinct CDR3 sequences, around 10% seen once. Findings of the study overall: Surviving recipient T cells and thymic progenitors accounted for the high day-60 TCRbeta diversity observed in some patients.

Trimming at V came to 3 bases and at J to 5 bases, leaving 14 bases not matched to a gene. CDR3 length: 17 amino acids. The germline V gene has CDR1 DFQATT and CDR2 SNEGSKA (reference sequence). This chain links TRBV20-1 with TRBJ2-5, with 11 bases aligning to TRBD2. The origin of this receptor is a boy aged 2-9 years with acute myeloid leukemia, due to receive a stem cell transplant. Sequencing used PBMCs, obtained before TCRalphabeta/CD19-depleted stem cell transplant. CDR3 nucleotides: TGCAGTGCTAGTAAGGCCCGGTCTAGCGGGGGGTTGGAGACCCAGTACTTC. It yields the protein CSASKARSSGGLETQYF.